This TCR beta chain was found in a study of cytomegalovirus exposure and HLA in healthy donors. Study results and caveats: High sensitivity and specificity were reportedly achieved when the classifier diagnosed cytomegalovirus status. The study labeled 164 TCR beta chains cytomegalovirus-associated.

From the roughly 110-subject validation cohort, which was separate from the roughly 620-subject first cohort, the donors were drawn. Remarks on this clone: Its antigen is still unknown.

This CDR3 has 15 amino acids. With 1 base clipped from V and 5 bases from J, the junction kept 5 bases outside the gene matches. CDR1 LNHNV and CDR2 YYDKDF come from the germline V gene (reference sequence). Sequencing was performed with immunoSEQ multiplex PCR; in TCRdb, only in-frame clones are kept and a portion is missing. Among tens of thousands of clones listed, about 92% were seen once. The sequenced sample consisted of PBMCs. This receptor was taken from a young man in good health and CMV-seronegative. V usage is TRBV15 and J usage is TRBJ2-7; TRBD1 agrees at 10 bases. The CDR3 spells CATSRGGQGSHEQYF. CDR3 in DNA: TGTGCCACCAGCAGAGGGGGACAGGGGTCCCACGAGCAGTACTTC.